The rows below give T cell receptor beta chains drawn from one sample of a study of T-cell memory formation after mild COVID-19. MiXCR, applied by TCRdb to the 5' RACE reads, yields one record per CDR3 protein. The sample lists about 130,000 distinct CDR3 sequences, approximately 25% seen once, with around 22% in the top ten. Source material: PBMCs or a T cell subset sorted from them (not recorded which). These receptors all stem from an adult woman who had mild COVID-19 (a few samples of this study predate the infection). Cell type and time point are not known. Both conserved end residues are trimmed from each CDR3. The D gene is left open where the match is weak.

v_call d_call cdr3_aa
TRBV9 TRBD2 ASSVAGGPHNEQF
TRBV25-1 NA ASSGPNRDLKMNTEAF
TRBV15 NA ATNGRSSYEQY
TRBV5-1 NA ASSLVPGRYGYT
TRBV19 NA ASGQGYVPQH
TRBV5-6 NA ASSLGQGRGQPQH
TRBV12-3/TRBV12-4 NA ASSSPWLDEQF
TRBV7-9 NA ASSQGSSESTDTQY
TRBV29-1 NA SVDGAEVSEQY
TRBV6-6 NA ASRTDSYSLVGANVLT
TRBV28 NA AGVRVESNQPQH
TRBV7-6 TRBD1 ASSPGQGLNYGYT
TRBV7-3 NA ASSTPLQGPDTGELF